These T cell receptor beta chains were read from a single sample in a study of T cell changes during pregnancy in multiple sclerosis. Clones were read by immunoSEQ multiplex PCR, and TCRdb kept only the in-frame ones, dropping some. The sample includes approximately 60,000 clones, roughly 92% of them seen just once. Source: CD8+ T cells from peripheral blood mononuclear cells, taken in the second trimester of pregnancy. Receptor source: a female donor with multiple sclerosis, enrolled in a pregnancy study. The CDR3 runs from the conserved cysteine through the conserved F or W. Each record gives: J gene, clone size, V gene, D gene, CDR3 protein, CDR3 DNA. A D gene is named only where the DNA matches it firmly. Where a row states a size, it is once, few, many or the class of an expanded clone; other rows omit it.

>TRBJ2-3|.|TRBV5-1|TRBD2
CASSLEASGLGDTQYF
TGCGCCAGCAGCTTGGAGGCTAGCGGGTTGGGAGATACGCAGTATTTT
>TRBJ1-1|.|TRBV7-9|TRBD1
CASSWDRANTEAFF
TGTGCCAGCAGCTGGGACAGGGCTAACACTGAAGCTTTCTTT
>TRBJ2-1|.|TRBV5-1|.
CASSFGSNNNEQFF
TGCGCCAGCAGCTTCGGGTCGAACAACAATGAGCAGTTCTTC
>TRBJ2-5|.|TRBV13|TRBD2
CASSQGLAGKQETQYF
TGTGCCAGCAGCCAAGGACTAGCGGGGAAGCAAGAGACCCAGTACTTC
>TRBJ2-2|.|TRBV13|.
CASRLPGGNTGELFF
TGTGCCAGCAGATTACCCGGGGGAAACACCGGGGAGCTGTTTTTT
>TRBJ2-7|.|TRBV30|TRBD1
CAADRETYEQYF
TGTGCCGCCGACAGGGAGACCTACGAGCAGTACTTC
>TRBJ1-2|.|TRBV10-3|TRBD1
CAISGGQVDYGYTF
TGTGCCATCAGTGGGGGACAGGTCGACTATGGCTACACCTTC
>TRBJ2-1|.|TRBV27|.
CASSLFGTTTYNEQFF
TGTGCCAGCAGTTTATTTGGGACAACTACCTACAATGAGCAGTTCTTC
>TRBJ2-1|.|TRBV5-1|.
CASSLSQGTHNEQFF
TGCGCCAGCAGCTTGTCGCAGGGCACTCACAATGAGCAGTTCTTC
>TRBJ2-2|.|TRBV19|.
CASSIWGGLESGELFF
TGTGCCAGTAGTATATGGGGCGGTCTCGAATCCGGGGAGCTGTTTTTT
>TRBJ2-7|.|TRBV19|TRBD2
CASSNGLGLPSYEQYF
TGTGCCAGTAGTAACGGGCTGGGACTACCTTCCTACGAGCAGTACTTC
>TRBJ2-1|.|TRBV29-1|TRBD2
CSVEGRGLAAYNEQFF
TGCAGCGTTGAAGGAAGGGGACTAGCGGCCTACAATGAGCAGTTCTTC
>TRBJ2-7|.|TRBV5-8|TRBD2
CASRNFKRDLRYEQYF
TGTGCCAGCAGGAACTTTAAGCGGGACCTCCGCTACGAGCAGTACTTC
>TRBJ1-2|few|TRBV19|.
CASSISGANYGYTF
TGTGCCAGTAGTATTTCAGGGGCTAACTATGGCTACACCTTC
>TRBJ1-2|.|TRBV29-1|.
CSVFTVFGYTF
TGCAGCGTGTTTACGGTCTTCGGCTACACCTTC
>TRBJ2-1|.|TRBV10-2|TRBD2
CASSGRGGNRVAFF
TGCGCCAGCAGCGGGAGGGGAGGTAACAGGGTTGCGTTCTTC
>TRBJ2-3|.|TRBV2|TRBD1
CASSAGTGGKTDTQYF
TGTGCCAGCAGCGCCGGGACAGGGGGCAAAACAGATACGCAGTATTTT
>TRBJ1-5|.|TRBV5-5|.
CASSFGDYSNQPQHF
TGTGCCAGCAGCTTCGGGGACTATAGCAATCAGCCCCAGCATTTT
>TRBJ1-4|.|TRBV5-1|TRBD1
CASSSDFGDSDEKLFF
TGCGCCAGCAGCTCCGACTTTGGGGACAGCGATGAAAAACTGTTTTTT
>TRBJ1-4|.|TRBV19|.
CASTHGGYEKLFF
TGTGCCAGTACCCACGGCGGGTACGAAAAACTGTTTTTT
>TRBJ2-7|.|TRBV27|.
CASSLSPGQSYEQYF
TGTGCCAGCAGTTTATCTCCAGGGCAGTCCTACGAGCAGTACTTC
>TRBJ2-6|.|TRBV21-1|.
CASSTFWDTESSGANVLTF
TGTGCCAGCAGCACTTTCTGGGACACAGAAAGCTCTGGGGCCAACGTCCTGACTTTC
>TRBJ1-6|.|TRBV27|TRBD1
CASKPDRVNSPLHF
TGTGCCAGCAAGCCCGACAGGGTGAATTCACCCCTCCACTTT
>TRBJ2-1|.|TRBV9|TRBD1
CASSVRVGQGIDNEQFF
TGTGCCAGCAGCGTAAGGGTAGGACAGGGGATAGACAATGAGCAGTTCTTC
>TRBJ2-7|.|TRBV29-1|.
CSVVGGAEAYEQYF
TGCAGCGTTGTAGGGGGGGCGGAGGCCTACGAGCAGTACTTC
>TRBJ2-4|.|TRBV7-9|.
CASSLWRAALAKNIQYF
TGTGCCAGCAGCTTATGGCGGGCGGCCCTAGCCAAAAACATTCAGTACTTC
>TRBJ2-7|once|TRBV5-1|.
CASSQSGQLYEQYF
TGCGCCAGCAGCCAGTCAGGACAGCTCTACGAGCAGTACTTC
>TRBJ2-7|.|TRBV10-2|.
CASSLSYEQYF
TGCGCCAGCAGCCTCTCCTACGAGCAGTACTTC
>TRBJ2-5|.|TRBV5-1|TRBD2
CASSPVLAGGRKETQYF
TGCGCCAGCAGCCCAGTCTTAGCGGGAGGCCGCAAGGAGACCCAGTACTTC
>TRBJ2-2|.|TRBV6-1|TRBD2
CASSVEGGSTGELFF
TGTGCCAGCAGTGTGGAGGGAGGGTCCACCGGGGAGCTGTTTTTT
>TRBJ2-1|.|TRBV15|TRBD2
CATSRVRLAVGLENEQFF
TGTGCCACCAGCAGAGTCCGACTAGCGGTGGGGCTCGAGAATGAGCAGTTCTTC
>TRBJ2-7|.|TRBV4-3|.
CASSQARAGSSYEQYF
TGCGCCAGCAGCCAGGCCAGGGCAGGGTCATCCTACGAGCAGTACTTC
>TRBJ2-7|.|TRBV10-2|TRBD1
CASDPGQGYEQYF
TGCGCCAGCGATCCGGGACAGGGCTACGAGCAGTACTTC
>TRBJ2-1|.|TRBV7-6|.
CASTQSPGNEQFF
TGTGCCAGCACCCAAAGTCCCGGCAATGAGCAGTTCTTC
>TRBJ2-7|.|TRBV11-2|TRBD2
CASSLVKGGGRSHEQYF
TGTGCCAGCAGCTTAGTGAAAGGAGGCGGGAGAAGCCACGAGCAGTACTTC
>TRBJ2-7|.|TRBV30|.
CAWSVQGTVGEQYF
TGTGCCTGGAGTGTACAGGGTACAGTAGGCGAGCAGTACTTC
>TRBJ1-1|few|TRBV6-1|.
CASKGDTEAFF
TGTGCCAGCAAGGGGGACACTGAAGCTTTCTTT
>TRBJ2-2|.|TRBV29-1|.
CSVETQMGELFF
TGCAGCGTTGAGACTCAGATGGGGGAGCTGTTTTTT
>TRBJ2-1|.|TRBV5-5|TRBD2
CASVAGGNNEQFF
TGTGCCAGCGTAGCGGGAGGCAACAATGAGCAGTTCTTC
>TRBJ2-5|.|TRBV7-9|.
CASSFVQLQETQYF
TGTGCCAGCAGCTTTGTCCAGTTACAAGAGACCCAGTACTTC
>TRBJ2-1|.|TRBV27|TRBD1
CASSIQGAPSEEQFF
TGTGCCAGCAGTATACAGGGGGCCCCGTCGGAGGAGCAGTTCTTC